One and the same sample provided the 16 T cell receptor beta chains below, sequenced in a study of blood T cell repertoires in COVID-19. Only in-frame clones appear in the TCRdb table, and some are missing; sequencing was by immunoSEQ multiplex PCR. The sample records 100,000 to 150,000 clones, more than 75% being singletons. Sample: peripheral blood. The receptor source for this set is a human donor in a cohort sampled during active COVID-19.

The count of this clone is one. The chain is built from TRBV27 and TRBJ2-7; TRBD2 agrees at 11 bases. Germline lookup yields CDR1 MNHEY and CDR2 SMNVEV (reference sequence). This CDR3 region has 16 residues. Losses at the gene ends were 3 bases for V and 0 bases for J; bases not matched to a gene: 4. The CDR3 spells CASSFHGTSGSYEQYF. CDR3 sequence (DNA): TGTGCCAGCAGTTTTCACGGGACTAGCGGCTCCTACGAGCAGTACTTC.

The chain employs TRBV5-1 and TRBJ2-1, with 7 bases aligning to TRBD1. The germline V gene encodes CDR1 SGHRS and CDR2 YFSETQ. The CDR3 has 15 amino acids. The V segment lost 2 bases and the J segment 3 bases; nucleotides outside the gene matches: 5. CDR3 region: CASSFTGVLYNEQFF. CDR3 nucleotides: TGCGCCAGCAGCTTCACAGGGGTTCTCTACAATGAGCAGTTCTTC.

The chain employs TRBV7-2 and TRBJ2-7, with 8 bases identical to TRBD2. This CDR3 has 15 residues. CDR1 is SGHTA, CDR2 FQGNSA, per germline. V was clipped by 2 bases and J by 3 bases; unmatched bases: 6. The CDR3 bases are TGTGCCAGCAGCTTAAGCGGGAGTATAGGCTACGAGCAGTACTTC. Its translation is CASSLSGSIGYEQYF.

This clone has just one count. The chain uses TRBV7-9 and TRBJ2-3; D not certain. Germline V CDR1 and CDR2: SEHNR, FQNEAQ (reference sequence). The CDR3 loop spans 14 amino acids. Between the trimmed V and J ends, which lost 1 base and 0 bases, there was a span of 5 bases. The CDR3 protein is CASSLGTSTDTQYF. The CDR3 DNA reads TGTGCCAGCAGCTTAGGAACTAGCACAGATACGCAGTATTTT.

The V and J genes are TRBV11-1 and TRBJ2-7; perhaps TRBD2 as D (7 bases). This CDR3 comprises 14 residues. Trimming took off 1 base at V and 2 bases at J, with 9 bases between the two ends. Germline values: CDR1 SGHAT, CDR2 FQDESV (reference sequence). CDR3 sequence reads: CASSLEGGTYEQYF. CDR3 nucleotides: TGTGCCAGCAGCTTAGAGGGGGGGACCTACGAGCAGTACTTC. Combining the CDR3 with reference TRBV11-1 and TRBJ2-7 gives the whole variable domain EAEVAQSPRYKITEKSQAVAFWCDPISGHATLYWYRQILGQGPELLVQFQDESVVDDSQLPKDRFSAERLKGVDSTLKIQPAELGDSAMYLCASSLEGGTYEQYFGPGTRLTVT.

The V gene is TRBV30, the J gene TRBJ2-1; 11 positions agree with TRBD2. The germline V gene has CDR1 GTSNPN and CDR2 SVGIG (reference sequence). Unmatched junction bases numbered 5, after V lost 3 bases and J lost 4 bases. The CDR3 is made up of 15 amino acids. CDR3 loop: CAWSLSGGVYNEQFF. The CDR3 nucleotides are TGTGCCTGGAGCCTTAGCGGGGGGGTATACAATGAGCAGTTCTTC.

The V gene is TRBV13, the J gene TRBJ2-3; 8 bases match TRBD2. J lost 4 bases, V lost 6 bases, and 6 bases had no gene match. This CDR3 region has 14 residues. Germline values: CDR1 PRHDT, CDR2 FYEKMQ (reference sequence). The CDR3 is CASSFGLAPDTQYF. The CDR3 DNA is TGTGCCAGCAGTTTCGGACTAGCTCCAGATACGCAGTATTTT.

V is TRBV5-1 and J is TRBJ1-6; D call uncertain. Germline V CDR1 and CDR2: SGHRS, YFSETQ. V shed 0 bases and J shed 16 bases, with 14 bases lying between them. The CDR3 extends over 13 amino acids. For the CDR3, the DNA is TGCGCCAGCAGCTTGGAGGGTCAGACTAAGCTCCACTTT. Residues: CASSLEGQTKLHF.

The rearrangement joins TRBV4-1 to TRBJ2-3; D may be TRBD2 (5 bases). V lost 1 base to trimming and J lost 0 bases, with 11 bases between them. Germline CDR1 is MGHRA and CDR2 is YSYEKL. This CDR3 contains 16 residues. The CDR3 sequence is CASSQVSGTSTDTQYF. CDR3 nucleotides: TGCGCCAGCAGCCAAGTCAGCGGAACTAGCACAGATACGCAGTATTTT.

The genes are TRBV4-2 and TRBJ2-1; 9 bases map to TRBD2. With 0 bases clipped from V and 9 bases from J, the junction kept 6 bases outside the gene matches. Germline assignment: CDR1 LGHNA and CDR2 YNFKEQ. The CDR3 length is 15 residues. CDR3 amino acids: CASSQDSLLAGEQFF. DNA for the CDR3: TGTGCCAGCAGCCAAGATTCCCTACTAGCGGGTGAGCAGTTCTTC.

This clone showed up just a few times. This rearrangement joins TRBV5-1 to TRBJ2-1; D possibly corresponds to TRBD2 (6 bases). This CDR3 comprises 13 residues. Germline V gene sequence: CDR1 SGHRS, CDR2 YFSETQ. Trimming removed 4 bases at V and 7 bases at J, with 12 bases between. This CDR3 is CASSLDGGNEQFF. CDR3 coding DNA: TGCGCCAGCAGCCTTGATGGGGGGAATGAGCAGTTCTTC.

This sequence joins TRBV5-1 and TRBJ2-1; perhaps TRBD1 as D (5 bases). This CDR3 region has 16 residues. Trimming took off 0 bases at V and 9 bases at J, with 19 bases between the two ends. The germline gives CDR1 SGHRS, CDR2 YFSETQ. This CDR3 reads CASSLGLTVDRIEQFF. DNA of the CDR3: TGCGCCAGCAGCTTGGGTTTGACAGTCGATAGGATTGAGCAGTTCTTC.

This chain uses TRBV30 with TRBJ1-2; D unclear. Germline V lookup: CDR1 GTSNPN, CDR2 SVGIG (reference sequence). CDR3 length: 13 residues. Trimming removed 2 bases at V and 3 bases at J, with 10 bases between. Here the CDR3 reads CAWSIDIYYGYTF. In nucleotides, the CDR3 is TGTGCCTGGAGTATCGACATCTACTATGGCTACACCTTC. Variable domain in full (rest from reference TRBV30 and TRBJ1-2): SQTIHQWPATLVQPVGSPLSLECTVEGTSNPNLYWYRQAAGRGLQLLFYSVGIGQISSEVPQNLSASRPQDRQFILSSKKLLLSDSGFYLCAWSIDIYYGYTFGSGTRLTVV.

This clone was seen a handful of times. The CDR3 nucleotides are TGTGCCAGCAGCACGAGGGGGCGGAATTATCATCACTATGGCTACACCTTC. Encoded protein: CASSTRGRNYHHYGYTF. J is TRBJ1-2 and V is TRBV7-2; TRBD1 aligns across 7 bases. The CDR3 is made up of 17 amino acids. Trimming took 5 bases from V and 3 from J; bases not matched to a gene: 15. CDR1 and CDR2 from the germline V gene are SGHTA and FQGNSA.

This clone was seen a single time. The chain has TRBV5-1 and TRBJ2-2, with a weak D call TRBD1 (6 bases). V lost 4 bases, J lost 4 bases, and 14 bases lay in between. CDR1 and CDR2 from the germline V gene are SGHRS and YFSETQ. This CDR3 contains 15 residues. DNA for the CDR3: TGCGCCAGCAGCCCAGGGGACGCGAGCACCGGGGAGCTGTTTTTT. Its translation is CASSPGDASTGELFF.

This chain connects TRBV23-1 to TRBJ2-1; 14 bases line up with TRBD2. TRBV23-1 is given ORF status, its function remaining uncertain. The CDR3 is made up of 24 amino acids. The J segment lost 0 bases and the V segment lost 4 bases, leaving 23 bases of the junction unmatched. CDR3 region: CASSPTNRSGAGLAGGSSYNEQFF. In nucleotides, the CDR3 is TGCGCCAGCAGTCCGACGAACCGGAGCGGGGCCGGACTAGCGGGGGGAAGCTCCTACAATGAGCAGTTCTTC.